This T cell receptor (beta chain) is from a study of T cells in Graves' hyperthyroidism and ophthalmopathy. Overall study: Initial diagnosis, before any treatment, was when peripheral blood was collected.

The ends were cut back, 1 base at V and 4 bases at J, with 10 bases in the middle. The CDR3 is made up of 13 amino acids. The germline V gene encodes CDR1 GTSNPN and CDR2 SVGIG (reference sequence). RNA transcripts were the template for amplifying TCR beta CDR3 regions. When the TCR CDR3 underwent first-round RT-PCR, the HTBI primer set was used. TCRdb used MiXCR to reprocess the multiplex PCR reads, holding one entry per CDR3 protein. The data contain more than 350,000 distinct CDR3 sequences, 13% to 15% of them singletons. Each ophthalmopathy patient scored at least 3 on the Clinical Activity Score and at least 4 on NOSPECS grade, with duration under 3 months. The diagnoses drew upon clinical symptoms, serum thyroxine and TRAb, thyroid ultrasound and orbital computed tomography. Extraction of PBMCs used roughly 10 ml of fresh peripheral blood.

Sequenced input: blood. The V and J genes are TRBV30 and TRBJ2-5; no clear D. The origin of this receptor is a woman in her sixties with Graves' ophthalmopathy. The CDR3 nucleotides read TGTGCCTGGAGTGAGCGCCTGGGAGAGACCCAGTACTTC. Its protein product is CAWSERLGETQYF.